These 3 T cell receptor beta chains originate from one sample sequenced in a study of radiotherapy plus CTLA-4 blockade in lung cancer. Sequenced by immunoSEQ multiplex PCR; TCRdb stores in-frame clones only, minus some. The repertoire holds more than 90,000 clones, with about 91% as singletons. The sequences come from peripheral blood, collected from a patient treated with radiotherapy plus ipilimumab. These receptors came from a human donor with non-small cell lung cancer that progressed on radiotherapy plus ipilimumab.

In DNA form, the CDR3 reads TGTGCCAGCAAACAAGTGTTGGCGGCCGGGGAGCTGTTTTTT. As protein: CASKQVLAAGELFF. The gene calls are TRBV6-1 and TRBJ2-2; D not certain. Germline assignment: CDR1 MNHNS and CDR2 SASEGT. This CDR3 is built from 14 residues. Trimming removed 7 bases from V and 6 bases from J, with 15 bases in between.

This clone appeared once. This chain links TRBV6-1 with TRBJ1-1; 9 nucleotides align to TRBD1. Germline loops: CDR1 MNHNS, CDR2 SASEGT. V was clipped by 7 bases and J by 11 bases; unmatched bases: 11. The length of the CDR3 is 13 residues. In DNA form, the CDR3 reads TGTGCCAGCAAAGGACAGGGGCCTCTTCGTGCTTTCTTT. Its protein product is CASKGQGPLRAFF.

This chain joins TRBV7-6 and TRBJ2-7, with a weak D call TRBD2 (6 bases). There are 15 residues in the CDR3. V was clipped by 6 bases and J by 1 base, with 16 bases between them. Per the germline V gene, CDR1 is SGHVS and CDR2 is FNYEAQ. CDR3 bases: TGTGCCAGCAGTCGTACCGGGAGAGGTTCCTACGAGCAGTACTTC. Its protein is CASSRTGRGSYEQYF.